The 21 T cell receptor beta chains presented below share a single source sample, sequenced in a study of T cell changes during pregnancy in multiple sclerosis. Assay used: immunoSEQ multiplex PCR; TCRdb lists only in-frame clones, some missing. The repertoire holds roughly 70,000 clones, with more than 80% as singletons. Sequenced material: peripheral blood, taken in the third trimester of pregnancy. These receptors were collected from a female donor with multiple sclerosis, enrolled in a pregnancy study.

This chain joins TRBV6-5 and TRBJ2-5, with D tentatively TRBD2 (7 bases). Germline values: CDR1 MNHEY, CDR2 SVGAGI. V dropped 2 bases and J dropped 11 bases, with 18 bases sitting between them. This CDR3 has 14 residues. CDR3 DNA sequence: TGTGCCAGCAGTTACGGACTAGGGGACACTAAGCAGTACTTC. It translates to CASSYGLGDTKQYF.

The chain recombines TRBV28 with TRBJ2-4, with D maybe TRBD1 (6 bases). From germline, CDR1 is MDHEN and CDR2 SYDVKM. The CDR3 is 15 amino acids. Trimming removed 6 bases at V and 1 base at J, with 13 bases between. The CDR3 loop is CASSTTGLAKNIQYF. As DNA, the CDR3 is TGTGCCAGCAGCACGACAGGTCTGGCCAAAAACATTCAGTACTTC.

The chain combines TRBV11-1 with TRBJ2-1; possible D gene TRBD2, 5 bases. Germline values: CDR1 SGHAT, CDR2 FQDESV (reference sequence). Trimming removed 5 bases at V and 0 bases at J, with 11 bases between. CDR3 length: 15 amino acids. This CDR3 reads CASSDLGSSYNEQFF. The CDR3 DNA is TGTGCCAGCAGCGATTTGGGGAGCTCCTACAATGAGCAGTTCTTC.

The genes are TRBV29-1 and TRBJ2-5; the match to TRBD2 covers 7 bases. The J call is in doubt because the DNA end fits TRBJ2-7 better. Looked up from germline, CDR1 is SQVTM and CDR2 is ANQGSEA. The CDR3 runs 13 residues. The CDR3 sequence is CSYFSGQSYEQYF. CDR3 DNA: TGCAGCTACTTTAGCGGGCAGTCCTACGAGCAGTACTTC.

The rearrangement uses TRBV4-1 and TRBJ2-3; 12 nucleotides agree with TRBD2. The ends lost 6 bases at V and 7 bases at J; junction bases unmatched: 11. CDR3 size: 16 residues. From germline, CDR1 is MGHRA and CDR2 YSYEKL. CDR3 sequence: CASSHPGTSGFYTQYF. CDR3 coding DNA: TGCGCCAGCAGTCATCCCGGGACTAGCGGGTTTTATACGCAGTATTTT.

The CDR3 nucleotides read TGCGCCAGCAGCGTACGGGACACAGGGGCCGAGACCCAGTACTTC. Translating gives CASSVRDTGAETQYF. The chain has TRBV4-3 and TRBJ2-5; 7 bases line up with TRBD1. V lost 5 bases, J lost 5 bases, and 11 bases stayed unmatched. The germline CDR1 and CDR2 sequences are LGHNA and YSLEER. This CDR3 spans 15 amino acids.

CDR3 sequence: CASRLPGQDYEQYF. In DNA form, the CDR3 reads TGTGCCAGCAGGCTCCCAGGACAAGATTACGAGCAGTACTTC. The chain links TRBV6-6 to TRBJ2-7; a weak D match, TRBD1 (5 bases). Looked up from germline, CDR1 is MNHNY and CDR2 is SVGAGI (reference sequence). Trimming left V 6 bases short and J 4 bases short, with 16 bases between. This CDR3 has 14 amino acids.

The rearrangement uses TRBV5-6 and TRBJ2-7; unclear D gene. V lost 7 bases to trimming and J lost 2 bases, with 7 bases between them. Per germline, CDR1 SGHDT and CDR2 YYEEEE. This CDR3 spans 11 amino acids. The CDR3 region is CASGPPYEQYF. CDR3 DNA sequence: TGTGCCAGCGGCCCGCCCTACGAGCAGTACTTC.

CDR3 DNA: TGTGCCAGCTCACGGATCGGAATTGGGCACAATGAGCAGTTCTTC. Amino acids: CASSRIGIGHNEQFF. The chain links TRBV18 to TRBJ2-1; D remains ambiguous. The CDR3 runs 15 residues. The V end was cut by 4 bases, the J end by 5 bases, with 15 bases between. From germline, CDR1 is KGHSH and CDR2 LQKENI. The variable domain in full, completed from reference TRBV18 and TRBJ2-1, reads NAGVMQNPRHLVRRRGQEARLRCSPMKGHSHVYWYRQLPEEGLKFMVYLQKENIIDESGMPKERFSAEFPKEGPSILRIQQVVRGDSAAYFCASSRIGIGHNEQFFGPGTRLTVL.

CDR3 coding DNA: TGTGCCAGTAGTATTTTAGCGGGGGAACCCTACGAGCAGTACTTC. As protein: CASSILAGEPYEQYF. The chain links TRBV19 to TRBJ2-7; TRBD2 matches 9 bases. Germline-derived CDR1 and CDR2 are LNHDA and SQIVND (reference sequence). This CDR3 is 15 amino acids long. The ends lost 3 bases at V and 2 bases at J; junction bases unmatched: 5.

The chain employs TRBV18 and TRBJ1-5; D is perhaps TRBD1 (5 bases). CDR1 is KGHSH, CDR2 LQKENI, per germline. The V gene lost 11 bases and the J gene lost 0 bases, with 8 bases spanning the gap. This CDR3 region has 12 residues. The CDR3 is CARRGSNQPQHF. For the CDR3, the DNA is TGTGCCCGAAGGGGTAGCAATCAGCCCCAGCATTTT.

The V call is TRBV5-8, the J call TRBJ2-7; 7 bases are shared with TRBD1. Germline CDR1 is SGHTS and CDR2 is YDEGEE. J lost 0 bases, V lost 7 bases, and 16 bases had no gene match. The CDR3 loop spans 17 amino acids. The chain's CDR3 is CASSSLLSGTVSYEQYF. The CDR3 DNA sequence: TGTGCCAGCTCATCCTTGCTTTCCGGGACAGTCTCCTACGAGCAGTACTTC.

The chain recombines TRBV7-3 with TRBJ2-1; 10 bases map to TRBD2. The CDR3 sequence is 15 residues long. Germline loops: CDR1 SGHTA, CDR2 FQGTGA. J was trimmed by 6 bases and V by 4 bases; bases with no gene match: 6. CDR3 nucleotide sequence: TGTGCCAGCAGCTCCCTAGCGGGAGCCTTCAATGAGCAGTTCTTC. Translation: CASSSLAGAFNEQFF.

CDR3 DNA: TGTGCCAGCAGCCGGACTAGCGGGAGCTCCTACAATGAGCAGTTCTTC. It specifies CASSRTSGSSYNEQFF. V is TRBV7-2 and J is TRBJ2-1, with TRBD2 matching 13 bases. Trimming cost V 5 bases and J 0 bases; bases outside gene matches: 1. This CDR3 has 16 amino acids. Germline V CDR1 and CDR2: SGHTA, FQGNSA.

The CDR3 bases are TGTGCCAGCAGTGAACTACCCCATTATGGCTACACCTTC. Encoded protein: CASSELPHYGYTF. This chain uses TRBV6-1 with TRBJ1-2, with D unresolved. The V end was cut by 2 bases, the J end by 5 bases, with 9 bases between. The length of the CDR3 is 13 residues. Germline V gene data show CDR1 as MNHNS and CDR2 as SASEGT.

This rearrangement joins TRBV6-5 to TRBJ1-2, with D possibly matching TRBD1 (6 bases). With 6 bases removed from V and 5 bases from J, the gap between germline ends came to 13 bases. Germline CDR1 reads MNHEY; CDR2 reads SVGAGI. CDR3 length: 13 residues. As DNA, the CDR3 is TGTGCCAGCAGACTAGGACAGCAGTATGGCTACACCTTC. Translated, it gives CASRLGQQYGYTF.

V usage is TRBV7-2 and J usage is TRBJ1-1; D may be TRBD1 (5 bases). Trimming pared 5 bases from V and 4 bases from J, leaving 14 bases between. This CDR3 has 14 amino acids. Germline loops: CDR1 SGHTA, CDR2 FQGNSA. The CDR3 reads CASSQAAGLTEAFF. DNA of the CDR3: TGTGCCAGCAGCCAAGCTGCGGGACTCACTGAAGCTTTCTTT.

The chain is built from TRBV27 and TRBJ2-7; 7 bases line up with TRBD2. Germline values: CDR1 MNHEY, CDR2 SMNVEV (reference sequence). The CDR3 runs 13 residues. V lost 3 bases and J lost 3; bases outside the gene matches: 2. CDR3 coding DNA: TGTGCCAGCAGTTTCGCGGGGGACTACGAGCAGTACTTC. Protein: CASSFAGDYEQYF.

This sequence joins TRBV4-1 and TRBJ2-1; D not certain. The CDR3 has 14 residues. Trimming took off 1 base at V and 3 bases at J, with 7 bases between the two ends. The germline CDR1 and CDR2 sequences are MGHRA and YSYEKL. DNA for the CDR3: TGCGCCAGCAGCCAAGTTTCCATCTACAATGAGCAGTTCTTC. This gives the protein CASSQVSIYNEQFF.

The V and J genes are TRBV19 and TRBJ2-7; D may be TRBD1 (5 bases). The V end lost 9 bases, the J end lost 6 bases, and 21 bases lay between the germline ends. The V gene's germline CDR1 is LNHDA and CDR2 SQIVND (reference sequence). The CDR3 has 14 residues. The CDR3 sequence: CASSWGRAPREQYF. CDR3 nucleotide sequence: TGTGCCAGCTCTTGGGGCAGGGCCCCTCGCGAGCAGTACTTC.

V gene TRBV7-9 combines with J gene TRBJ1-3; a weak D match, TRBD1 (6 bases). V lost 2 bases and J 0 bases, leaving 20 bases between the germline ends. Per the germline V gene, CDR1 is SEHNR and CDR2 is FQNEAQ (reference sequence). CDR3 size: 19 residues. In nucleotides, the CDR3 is TGTGCCAGCAGCTTAACTAGGGGTGGACAGCTAAACTCTGGAAACACCATATATTTT. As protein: CASSLTRGGQLNSGNTIYF. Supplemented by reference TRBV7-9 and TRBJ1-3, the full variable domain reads DTGVSQNPRHKITKRGQNVTFRCDPISEHNRLYWYRQTLGQGPEFLTYFQNEAQLEKSRLLSDRFSAERPKGSFSTLEIQRTEQGDSAMYLCASSLTRGGQLNSGNTIYFGEGSWLTVV.